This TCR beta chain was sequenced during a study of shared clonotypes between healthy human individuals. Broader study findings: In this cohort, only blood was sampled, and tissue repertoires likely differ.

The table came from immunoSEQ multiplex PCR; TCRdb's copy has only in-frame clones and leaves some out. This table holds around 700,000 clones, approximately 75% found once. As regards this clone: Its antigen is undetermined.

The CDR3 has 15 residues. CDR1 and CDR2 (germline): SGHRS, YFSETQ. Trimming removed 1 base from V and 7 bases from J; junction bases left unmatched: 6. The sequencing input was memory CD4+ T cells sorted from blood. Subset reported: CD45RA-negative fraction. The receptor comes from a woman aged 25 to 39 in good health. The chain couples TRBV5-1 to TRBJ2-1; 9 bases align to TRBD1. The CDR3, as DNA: TGCGCCAGCAGCTTGCTCTGGACAGGGGAAAATGAGCAGTTCTTC. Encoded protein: CASSLLWTGENEQFF. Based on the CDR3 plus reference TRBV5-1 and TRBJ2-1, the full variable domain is KAGVTQTPRYLIKTRGQQVTLSCSPISGHRSVSWYQQTPGQGLQFLFEYFSETQRNKGNFPGRFSGRQFSNSRSEMNVSTLELGDSALYLCASSLLWTGENEQFFGPGTRLTVL.